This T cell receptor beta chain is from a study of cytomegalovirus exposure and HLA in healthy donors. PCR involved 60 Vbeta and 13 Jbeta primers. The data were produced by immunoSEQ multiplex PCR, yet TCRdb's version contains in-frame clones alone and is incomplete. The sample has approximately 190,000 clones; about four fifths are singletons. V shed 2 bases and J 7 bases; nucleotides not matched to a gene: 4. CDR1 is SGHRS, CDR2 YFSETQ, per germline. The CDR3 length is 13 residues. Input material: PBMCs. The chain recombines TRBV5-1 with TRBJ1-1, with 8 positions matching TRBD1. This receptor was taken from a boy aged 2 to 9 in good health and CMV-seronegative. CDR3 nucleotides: TGCGCCAGCAGCTTAACAGGACAGGGTGAAGCTTTCTTT. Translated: CASSLTGQGEAFF.